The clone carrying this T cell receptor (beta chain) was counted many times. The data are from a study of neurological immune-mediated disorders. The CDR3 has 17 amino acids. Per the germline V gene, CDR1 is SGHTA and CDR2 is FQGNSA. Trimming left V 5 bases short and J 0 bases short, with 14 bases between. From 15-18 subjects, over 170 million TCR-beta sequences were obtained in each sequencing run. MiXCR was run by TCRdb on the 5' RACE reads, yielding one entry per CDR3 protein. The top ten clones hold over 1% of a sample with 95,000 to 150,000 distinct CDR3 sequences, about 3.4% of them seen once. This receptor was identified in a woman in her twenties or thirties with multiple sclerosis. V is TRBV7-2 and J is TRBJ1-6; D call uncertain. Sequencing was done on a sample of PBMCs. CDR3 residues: CASSRRTGSSYNSPLHF. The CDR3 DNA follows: TGTGCCAGCAGCCGAAGGACCGGAAGCTCCTATAATTCACCCCTCCACTTT.